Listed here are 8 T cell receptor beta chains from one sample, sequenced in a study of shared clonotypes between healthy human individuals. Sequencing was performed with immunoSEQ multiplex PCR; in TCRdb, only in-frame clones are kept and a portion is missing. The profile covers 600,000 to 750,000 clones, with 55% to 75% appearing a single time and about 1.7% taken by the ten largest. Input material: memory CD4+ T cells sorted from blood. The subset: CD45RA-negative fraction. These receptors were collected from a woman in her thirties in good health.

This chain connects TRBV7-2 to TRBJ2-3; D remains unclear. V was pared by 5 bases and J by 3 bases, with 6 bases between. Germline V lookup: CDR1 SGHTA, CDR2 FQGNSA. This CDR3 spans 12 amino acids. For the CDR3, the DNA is TGTGCCAGCAGCCGCTTTACAGATACGCAGTATTTT. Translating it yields CASSRFTDTQYF.

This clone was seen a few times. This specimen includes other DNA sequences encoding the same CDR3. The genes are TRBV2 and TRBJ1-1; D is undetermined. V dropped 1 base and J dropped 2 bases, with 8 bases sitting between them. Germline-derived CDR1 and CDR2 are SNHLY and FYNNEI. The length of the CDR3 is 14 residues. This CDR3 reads CASSEGPANTEAFF. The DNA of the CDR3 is TGTGCCAGCAGTGAAGGGCCAGCTAACACTGAAGCTTTCTTT.

As DNA, the CDR3 is TGTGCCAGCAGCAGAGCCTTTGGGGCCTCCTACGAGCAGTACTTC. Amino acids: CASSRAFGASYEQYF. This sequence joins TRBV21-1 and TRBJ2-7; TRBD1, the table's D call, lacks a check against the DNA. TRBV21-1 is a recognized pseudogene. The CDR3 length is 15 residues.

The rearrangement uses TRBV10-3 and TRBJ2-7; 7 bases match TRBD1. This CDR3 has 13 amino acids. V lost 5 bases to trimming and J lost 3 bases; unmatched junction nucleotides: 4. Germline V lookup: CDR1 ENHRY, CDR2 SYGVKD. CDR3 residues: CAISPGQNYEQYF. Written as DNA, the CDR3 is TGTGCCATCAGTCCGGGACAGAACTACGAGCAGTACTTC.

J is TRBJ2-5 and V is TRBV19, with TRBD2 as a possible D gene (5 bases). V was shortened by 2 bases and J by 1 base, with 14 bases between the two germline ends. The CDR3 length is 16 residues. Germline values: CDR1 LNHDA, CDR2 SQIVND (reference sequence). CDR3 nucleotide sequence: TGTGCCAGTAGTATAAGTCTAGCCGAGACCCAAGAGACCCAGTACTTC. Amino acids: CASSISLAETQETQYF. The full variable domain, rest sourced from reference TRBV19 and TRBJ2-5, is DGGITQSPKYLFRKEGQNVTLSCEQNLNHDAMYWYRQDPGQGLRLIYYSQIVNDFQKGDIAEGYSVSREKKESFPLTVTSAQKNPTAFYLCASSISLAETQETQYFGPGTRLLVL.

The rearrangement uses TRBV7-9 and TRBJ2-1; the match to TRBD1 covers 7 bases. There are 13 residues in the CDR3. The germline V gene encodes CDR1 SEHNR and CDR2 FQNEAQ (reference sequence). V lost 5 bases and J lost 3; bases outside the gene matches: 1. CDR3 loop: CASSRDSYNEQFF. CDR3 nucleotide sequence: TGTGCCAGCAGCCGGGACAGCTACAATGAGCAGTTCTTC.

The CDR3 DNA reads TGTGCCAGTAGTATCTGGGCCCCCGGTCAGCCCCAGCATTTT. Translation gives CASSIWAPGQPQHF. V usage is TRBV19 and J usage is TRBJ1-5; D call uncertain. The CDR3 has 14 residues. Germline V gene sequence: CDR1 LNHDA, CDR2 SQIVND (reference sequence). Trimming left V 3 bases short and J 6 bases short, with 12 bases between.

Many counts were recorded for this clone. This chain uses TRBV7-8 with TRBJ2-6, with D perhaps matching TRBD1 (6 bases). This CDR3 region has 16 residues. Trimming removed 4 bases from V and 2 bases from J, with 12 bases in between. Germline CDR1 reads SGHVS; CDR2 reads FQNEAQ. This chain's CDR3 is CASSSYRAPGANVLTF. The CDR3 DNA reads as TGTGCCAGCAGCTCCTACAGGGCTCCTGGGGCCAACGTCCTGACTTTC.